This T cell receptor (beta chain) was retrieved from a study of T cell changes during pregnancy in multiple sclerosis. J lost 9 bases, V lost 3 bases, and 9 bases had no gene match. CDR3 length: 14 amino acids. The V gene's germline CDR1 is SGHRS and CDR2 YFSETQ. Method: immunoSEQ multiplex PCR; TCRdb's copy keeps in-frame clones and lacks some. The sample contains 70,000 to 85,000 clones, about 91% of which appear only once. The receptor was derived from a female donor with multiple sclerosis, enrolled in a pregnancy study. The specimen was peripheral blood, collected before pregnancy. The rearrangement joins TRBV5-1 to TRBJ2-1, with 7 bases aligning to TRBD1. This CDR3 reads CASSWTGSRGEQFF. The CDR3 nucleotides are TGCGCCAGCAGCTGGACAGGTTCCCGGGGTGAGCAGTTCTTC.